Listed here is a single T cell receptor beta chain. Trimming took off 2 bases at V and 0 bases at J, with 14 bases between the two ends. Germline V lookup: CDR1 ENHRY, CDR2 SYGVKD. The CDR3 extends over 17 amino acids. This sample was included in a study of blood T cells in healthy people across ages. Then a second PCR, running roughly 6 to 11 cycles, was carried out with a sample-barcoded 5' primer and a J-beta primer mix. TCRdb analysed the 5' RACE reads with MiXCR anew, one entry per CDR3 protein. The repertoire includes about 1.5 million distinct CDR3 sequences, about 42% of them detected once, and under 5% sits in the top ten.

The specimen sequenced was blood. The chain joins TRBV10-3 to TRBJ2-1, with no clear D. This clonotype originated in a woman aged 18-29 years in good health. CDR3 bases: TGTGCCATCAGTGAGAGGCTAGATCAGAGCTCCTACAATGAGCAGTTCTTC. It specifies CAISERLDQSSYNEQFF.